These 23 T cell receptor delta chains were sequenced from one sample in a study of gammadelta T cells in human blood. TCRdb redid the clone calls on the RT-PCR reads with CATT. The repertoire has hundreds of delta-chain clones, approximately 35% of them found once; the top ten carry about a fifth. Sequencing was carried out using Vgamma9Vdelta2 gamma-delta T cells from infant blood. All receptors come from a human donor.

Details on this clone: The protein TCRdb gives is from a much larger clone and does not agree with this DNA's translation at residue 12, likely a read error; the protein shown here comes from the DNA. V gene TRDV2 combines with J gene TRDJ2; TRDD3 matches at 8 bases. Assignment of the J gene here rests on matching the DNA to germline, because TCRdb gives none. The trim removed 3 bases at V and 4 bases at J, leaving 18 bases unmatched. The CDR3 sequence is 19 residues long. From germline, CDR1 is GEAIGNYY and CDR2 EKD. The CDR3 here is CACDAIKIRGIWETAQLFF. The DNA for the CDR3 is TGTGCCTGTGACGCCATCAAAATCCGGGGGATATGGGAGACAGCACAACTCTTCTTT.

In the case of this clone: A much larger clone lies a single base off, so this may be a read error. The same CDR3 also results from other DNA sequences found in this sample. J is TRDJ1 and V is TRDV2; 13 positions agree with TRDD3. TCRdb records no J gene; here it was assigned by comparing the DNA to germline. The length of the CDR3 is 20 residues. The trim removed 3 bases at V and 0 bases at J, leaving 15 bases unmatched. Germline CDR1 GEAIGNYY, CDR2 EKD. In nucleotides, the CDR3 is TGTGCCTGTGACTCAATTACTGGGGGATACGCGAGAGAAAACACCGATAAACTCATCTTT. It yields the protein CACDSITGGYARENTDKLIF.

Note on this clone: A far larger clone is just one base off, so this is likely a read error. The rearrangement joins TRDV2 to TRDJ2; 7 nucleotides line up with TRDD3. Germline matching of the DNA provided the J gene here, since TCRdb leaves it blank. Germline V gives CDR1 GEAIGNYY, CDR2 EKD. The CDR3 loop spans 18 amino acids. Trimming took 0 bases from V and 3 from J; bases not matched to a gene: 12. The CDR3 loop is CACDTLTVGYSLTAQLFF. The CDR3 nucleotides are TGTGCCTGTGACACCCTTACTGTGGGATACTCTCTGACAGCACAACTCTTCTTT.

This clone turned up a few times. A far larger clone is only one base removed, so a read error is likely. This sequence joins TRDV2 and TRDJ2, with a weak D call TRDD3 (6 bases). The germline V gene encodes CDR1 GEAIGNYY and CDR2 EKD. V gave up 2 bases and J gave up 6 bases, with 9 bases separating them. CDR3 length: 13 amino acids. CDR3 loop: CACDRGSAAQLFF. The CDR3 nucleotides read TGTGCCTGTGACAGGGGATCCGCAGCACAACTCTTCTTT.

This clone was counted only a few times. A single base separates this from a much larger clone, so it may be a read error. This chain uses TRDV2 with TRDJ3; no definite D call. There are 21 residues in the CDR3. Germline V gene lookup returns CDR1 GEAIGNYY and CDR2 EKD. Trimming pared 3 bases from V and 0 bases from J, leaving 23 bases between. The DNA of the CDR3 is TGTGCCTGTGACTTCCGCCGGCTGGAGGCCGCGAGCTCCTGGGACACCCGACAGATGTTTTTC. Protein: CACDFRRLEAASSWDTRQMFF.

As for this clone: A much larger clonotype is one base distant, so this may be a read error. V is TRDV2 and J is TRDJ1; 9 bases fit TRDD3. The CDR3 loop spans 18 amino acids. In germline, CDR1 is GEAIGNYY, CDR2 EKD. In DNA, the CDR3 is TGTGCCGGTGACCGTCAGTTACTGGGGGACCCTGAATCCGATAAACTCATCTTT. It is translated as CAGDRQLLGDPESDKLIF.

This clone qualifies as medium-sized. The chain links TRDV2 to TRDJ3; 11 positions match TRDD3. The CDR3 is 19 residues long. Germline CDR1 is GEAIGNYY and CDR2 is EKD. Trimming at V came to 0 bases and at J to 0 bases, leaving 3 bases not matched to a gene. DNA for the CDR3: TGTGCCTGTGACACCGTAACTGGGGGATACTCCTGGGACACCCGACAGATGTTTTTC. Its protein is CACDTVTGGYSWDTRQMFF.

This clone has more than one count but fewer than ten. This may stem from a read error, because a much larger clone lies one nucleotide away. V gene TRDV2 combines with J gene TRDJ2; TRDD3 matches 10 bases. V shed 1 base, J shed 8 bases, and the junction held 6 bases outside the gene matches. The CDR3 is 15 residues long. Per germline, CDR1 GEAIGNYY and CDR2 EKD. The CDR3: CACDTLGDTYAQLFF. The CDR3 DNA is TGTGCCTGTGACACGTTGGGGGATACATACGCACAACTCTTCTTT.

A single count supports this clone. With a far larger clone one base away, a read error is the likely cause. The chain employs TRDV2 and TRDJ1; D not certain. TCRdb does not report a J gene; here it was assigned by matching the DNA to germline references. This CDR3 is 15 amino acids long. The V end lost 3 bases, the J end lost 1 base, and 14 bases lay between the germline ends. The germline V gene encodes CDR1 GEAIGNYY and CDR2 EKD. The CDR3 spells CACDPCTDRTDKLIF. The CDR3 region has the DNA TGTGCCTGTGACCCCTGTACTGATCGCACCGATAAACTCATCTTT.

This chain links TRDV1 with TRDJ1; D gene uncertain. Germline V gene data show CDR1 as TSWWSYY and CDR2 as QGS. The CDR3 spans 17 residues. The V end lost 0 bases, the J end lost 0 bases, and 14 bases lay between the germline ends. CDR3 region: CALGELSPLINTDKLIF. The CDR3 nucleotides read TGTGCTCTTGGGGAACTATCGCCTCTTATAAACACCGATAAACTCATCTTT.

This clone was counted between two and nine times. This likely stems from a read error, as it lies one base from a far larger clone. The chain is built from TRDV2 and TRDJ1; 8 bases map to TRDD3. The CDR3 is 14 amino acids. The germline gives CDR1 GEAIGNYY, CDR2 EKD. Trimming took 3 bases from V and 2 from J; bases not matched to a gene: 4. The CDR3 DNA is TGTGCCTGTGACGCCGTGGGGGATACCGATAAACTCATCTTT. Amino acid sequence: CACDAVGDTDKLIF.

Worth noting for this clone: Only one base separates this from a far larger clonotype, so it likely reflects a read error. This rearrangement joins TRDV2 to TRDJ3, with 8 bases that match TRDD3. Since TCRdb gives no J gene, matching the DNA to germline was used here to assign it. J gave up 0 bases and V 0 bases, and 15 bases lay outside the gene matches. The germline V gene encodes CDR1 GEAIGNYY and CDR2 EKD. The CDR3 length is 22 residues. DNA of the CDR3: TGTGCCTGTGACACCTCGACGGGGACTGGGGGCCCCTGCTCCTGGGACACCCGACAGATGTTTTTC. Amino acids: CACDTSTGTGGPCSWDTRQMFF.

J is TRDJ1 and V is TRDV2, with TRDD3 identical over 8 bases. TCRdb offers no J gene call, so here the DNA was matched to germline to obtain one. This CDR3 contains 15 residues. Germline trimming cut 3 bases from V and 0 bases from J; bases unmatched to any gene: 5. Per the germline V gene, CDR1 is GEAIGNYY and CDR2 is EKD. The CDR3 coding sequence is TGTGCCTGTGACCCGGTACTGGGGGACACCGATAAACTCATCTTT. Its protein is CACDPVLGDTDKLIF.

As to this clone: It is likely a read error: a sequence one base away is far more abundant. This sequence joins TRDV2 and TRDJ3, with 8 bases aligning to TRDD3. TCRdb gives no J gene; it was assigned here by matching the DNA to germline. With V trimmed by 0 bases and J by 0 bases, 9 bases remained unmatched. Looked up from germline, CDR1 is GEAIGNYY and CDR2 is EKD. This CDR3 is 20 amino acids long. The CDR3 is CACDTNGGISSSWDTRQMFF. The DNA for the CDR3 is TGTGCCTGTGACACCAACGGGGGGATAAGTAGCTCCTGGGACACCCGACAGATGTTTTTC.

This clone is classed as medium-sized. This chain uses TRDV2 with TRDJ1, with TRDD3 identical over 13 bases. The germline CDR1 and CDR2 sequences are GEAIGNYY and EKD. V gave up 3 bases and J gave up 0 bases; unmatched junction bases: 3. CDR3 size: 16 residues. CDR3 coding DNA: TGTGCCTGTGACGTACTGGGGGATACGTACACCGATAAACTCATCTTT. It codes for CACDVLGDTYTDKLIF.

Within the sample, this clone is large (0.1 to 1%). V usage is TRDV2 and J usage is TRDJ3; maybe TRDD3 (6 bases). CDR3 length: 16 residues. CDR1 GEAIGNYY and CDR2 EKD come from the germline V gene. Trimming removed 3 bases at V and 0 bases at J, with 8 bases between. CDR3 region: CACDVLGSWDTRQMFF. The CDR3 DNA reads as TGTGCCTGTGACGTACTGGGCTCCTGGGACACCCGACAGATGTTTTTC.

This clone has more than one count but fewer than ten. A read error is possible here, since a much larger clone lies one base away. The gene calls are TRDV2 and TRDJ3; TRDD3 agrees at 7 bases. Per the germline V gene, CDR1 is GEAIGNYY and CDR2 is EKD. The CDR3 is 19 amino acids. The CDR3 here is CACDTGWGLSSWDPRQMFF. The DNA for the CDR3 is TGTGCCTGTGACACCGGCTGGGGGCTAAGCTCCTGGGACCCCCGACAGATGTTTTTC.

By proportion, this clone is large (0.1 to 1%). The rearrangement uses TRDV2 and TRDJ3; 11 bases map to TRDD3. The CDR3 runs 18 residues. Germline V lookup: CDR1 GEAIGNYY, CDR2 EKD. V was pared by 3 bases and J by 0 bases, with 3 bases of the junction left unmatched. The CDR3 reads CACDVLGDSSWDTRQMFF. CDR3 DNA sequence: TGTGCCTGTGACGTACTGGGGGATAGCTCCTGGGACACCCGACAGATGTTTTTC.

By frequency in the sample, this clone is large (0.1 to 1%). The chain carries TRDV2 and TRDJ3, with 9 bases matching TRDD3. The CDR3 contains 20 residues. Unmatched junction bases numbered 11, after V lost 3 bases and J lost 0 bases. Germline V lookup: CDR1 GEAIGNYY, CDR2 EKD. CDR3 amino acids: CACDSVLGEPSSWDTRQMFF. CDR3 nucleotide sequence: TGTGCCTGTGACTCCGTACTGGGGGAGCCCAGCTCCTGGGACACCCGACAGATGTTTTTC.

For this clone: A single base is all that separates this from a far larger clone, so a read error is likely. The chain is built from TRDV2 and TRDJ3; TRDD3 aligns across 11 bases. TCRdb carries no J gene annotation; the J gene was assigned here by matching the DNA with germline. Germline V gene lookup returns CDR1 GEAIGNYY and CDR2 EKD. With V trimmed by 3 bases and J by 0 bases, 3 bases remained unmatched. This CDR3 is 18 amino acids long. The CDR3 DNA reads TGTGCCTGTGACGCTGGGGGATACAGCTCCTGGGACACCCGACAGATGTTTTTC. Translated: CACDAGGYSSWDTRQMFF.

A word on this clone: A far larger clone differs by one base, so this is likely a read error. The gene calls are TRDV2 and TRDJ1; a weak D match, TRDD3 (6 bases). No J gene is reported in TCRdb; it was inferred here by comparing the DNA with germline. Per the germline V gene, CDR1 is GEAIGNYY and CDR2 is EKD. The CDR3 is made up of 15 amino acids. V was trimmed by 0 bases and J by 0 bases, leaving 10 bases between them. CDR3 region: CACDTGGPYTDKLIF. In DNA, the CDR3 is TGTGCCTGTGACACCGGGGGACCCTACACCGATAAACTCATCTTT.

Of note for this clone: A far larger clone is off by one base, so a read error is likely. The chain is built from TRDV2 and TRDJ3, with TRDD3 matching 7 bases. Germline-derived CDR1 and CDR2 are GEAIGNYY and EKD. CDR3 length equals 17 residues. The CDR3 DNA is TGTGCCTGTGACACCTGGGGGAGCTCCTGGGACGCCCGACAGATGTTTTTC. It yields the protein CACDTWGSSWDARQMFF.

This clone is deemed large. The sample has other DNA sequences that encode this CDR3 too. The V gene is TRDV2, the J gene TRDJ3; tentative D call: TRDD3 (6 bases). V lost 0 bases to trimming and J lost 0 bases, with 8 bases between them. Germline CDR1 reads GEAIGNYY; CDR2 reads EKD. The CDR3 covers 17 residues. CDR3 in DNA: TGTGCCTGTGACACCGTACTGGGCTCCTGGGACACCCGACAGATGTTTTTC. As protein: CACDTVLGSWDTRQMFF.